Listed here are 6 T cell receptor beta chains from one sample, sequenced in a study of regulatory T cells in long-lasting Graves disease. Sequencing libraries for TCR beta were prepared with iRepertoire HTBI primers and Arm-PCR of CDR3 regions. TCRdb called the multiplex PCR reads again in MiXCR, with one record for every CDR3 protein. This sample has about 540,000 distinct CDR3 sequences; around an eighth occur once, and the top ten carry roughly a tenth. This sample's time point: newly diagnosed GD, antithyroid drugs for less than 3 months. The TCR library used RNA extracted from PBMCs. The sample was also reused in another study, on T cells in Graves' hyperthyroidism and ophthalmopathy.

The starting material was peripheral blood mononuclear cells (PBMCs), obtained at new diagnosis, from a patient treated with antithyroid drugs. The receptors originated from a man aged 25 to 40 with Graves disease.

This clonotype was seen repeatedly, ten times or more. Here the CDR3 reads CSARDRGRLDTQYF. CDR3 sequence (DNA): TGCAGTGCTAGAGACAGGGGGCGGTTAGATACGCAGTATTTT. The chain recombines TRBV20-1 with TRBJ2-3; 8 positions agree with TRBD1. The CDR3 spans 14 residues. With 0 bases clipped from V and 5 bases from J, the junction kept 4 bases outside the gene matches. Per germline, CDR1 DFQATT and CDR2 SNEGSKA (reference sequence).

V usage is TRBV29-1 and J usage is TRBJ1-1, with 7 bases aligning to TRBD1. In germline, CDR1 is SQVTM, CDR2 ANQGSEA. J gave up 4 bases and V 2 bases, and 7 bases lay outside the gene matches. There are 14 residues in the CDR3. The CDR3 protein is CSVERGKGATEAFF. DNA for the CDR3: TGCAGCGTTGAAAGGGGGAAGGGGGCCACTGAAGCTTTCTTT.

This clonotype was picked up many times. The chain couples TRBV20-1 to TRBJ1-6, with 8 bases that match TRBD1. The germline V gene has CDR1 DFQATT and CDR2 SNEGSKA (reference sequence). The V gene end was trimmed by 4 bases and the J gene end by 9 bases; junction bases not matched to a gene: 2. The CDR3 sequence is 12 residues long. The CDR3 nucleotides are TGCAGTGCTACAGGGGGCGGTTCACCCCTCCACTTT. It translates to CSATGGGSPLHF.

There are many counts of this clonotype. The V gene is TRBV20-1, the J gene TRBJ2-2; 7 bases fit TRBD2. The CDR3 has 14 amino acids. Germline V gives CDR1 DFQATT, CDR2 SNEGSKA (reference sequence). Trimming took 5 bases from V and 5 from J; bases not matched to a gene: 8. The CDR3: CSAVPGGSTGELFF. The CDR3 DNA reads TGCAGTGCTGTGCCCGGGGGGTCTACCGGGGAGCTGTTTTTT.

This clonotype was found a few times. The chain combines TRBV30 with TRBJ2-2; D gene ambiguous. The CDR3 length is 14 residues. Germline V CDR1 and CDR2: GTSNPN, SVGIG (reference sequence). V lost 3 bases and J lost 5, with 13 bases in between. CDR3 sequence: CAWRPPGPTGELFF. The CDR3 DNA reads as TGTGCCTGGAGGCCGCCCGGGCCAACCGGGGAGCTGTTTTTT.

The chain joins TRBV10-1 to TRBJ2-7; TRBD1 agrees at 10 bases. Germline CDR1 reads WNHNN; CDR2 reads SYGVQD (reference sequence). The CDR3 runs to 15 residues. The junction had 7 bases not matched to a gene; V was cut back by 5 bases and J by 3 bases. The CDR3 bases are TGCGCCAGCAGTCAGGGACAGGGGCCAAACTACGAGCAGTACTTC. Encoded protein: CASSQGQGPNYEQYF.